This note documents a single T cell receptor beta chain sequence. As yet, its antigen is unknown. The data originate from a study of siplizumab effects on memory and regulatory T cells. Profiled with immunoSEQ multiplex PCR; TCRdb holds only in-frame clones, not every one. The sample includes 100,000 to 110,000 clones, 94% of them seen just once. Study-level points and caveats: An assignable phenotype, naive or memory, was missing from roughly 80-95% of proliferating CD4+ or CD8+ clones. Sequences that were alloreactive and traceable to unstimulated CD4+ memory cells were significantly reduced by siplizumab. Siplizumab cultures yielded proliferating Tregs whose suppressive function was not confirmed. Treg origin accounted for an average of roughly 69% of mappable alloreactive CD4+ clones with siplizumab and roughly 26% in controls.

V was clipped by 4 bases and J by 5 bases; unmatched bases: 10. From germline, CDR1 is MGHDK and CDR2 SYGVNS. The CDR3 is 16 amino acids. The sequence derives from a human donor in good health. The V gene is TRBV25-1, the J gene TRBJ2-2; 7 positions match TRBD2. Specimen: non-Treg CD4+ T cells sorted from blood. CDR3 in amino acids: CASSVLAWAETGELFF. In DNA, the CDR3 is TGTGCCAGCAGTGTACTAGCGTGGGCTGAGACCGGGGAGCTGTTTTTT.